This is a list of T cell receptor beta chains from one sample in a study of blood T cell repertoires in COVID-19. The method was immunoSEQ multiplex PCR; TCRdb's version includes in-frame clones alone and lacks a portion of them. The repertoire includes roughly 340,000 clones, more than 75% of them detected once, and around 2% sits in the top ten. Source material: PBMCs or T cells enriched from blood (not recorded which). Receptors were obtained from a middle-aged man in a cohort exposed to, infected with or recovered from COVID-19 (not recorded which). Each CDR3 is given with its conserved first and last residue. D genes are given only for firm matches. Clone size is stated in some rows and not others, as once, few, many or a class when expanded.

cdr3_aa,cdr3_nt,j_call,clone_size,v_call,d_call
CAISEWDYHEQYF,TGTGCCATCAGTGAGTGGGACTACCACGAGCAGTACTTC,TRBJ2-7,once,TRBV10-3,TRBD2
CASSLGRVTNEKLFF,TGTGCCAGTAGCCTCGGGAGGGTTACTAATGAAAAACTGTTTTTT,TRBJ1-4,.,TRBV19,.
CASSLLAGGNNEQFF,TGTGCCAGCAGCTTGCTAGCGGGAGGGAACAATGAGCAGTTCTTC,TRBJ2-1,.,TRBV7-9,TRBD2
CASSVRGLAGGEQFF,TGTGCCAGCAGCGTACGGGGACTAGCGGGAGGGGAGCAGTTCTTC,TRBJ2-1,.,TRBV9,TRBD2
CASSLGEGEAYGYTF,TGCGCCAGCAGCTTGGGGGAAGGGGAGGCCTATGGCTACACCTTC,TRBJ1-2,.,TRBV5-1,.
CATSRQGADTQYF,TGTGCCACCAGCAGACAGGGCGCAGATACGCAGTATTTT,TRBJ2-3,.,TRBV24-1,TRBD1
CAISGMTSGSTGELFF,TGTGCCATCAGTGGTATGACTAGCGGGAGTACCGGGGAGCTGTTTTTT,TRBJ2-2,.,TRBV10-3,TRBD2
CASSSYGQANEQFF,TGTGCCAGCAGCTCCTATGGACAGGCCAATGAGCAGTTCTTC,TRBJ2-1,.,TRBV11-2,TRBD1
CASSLYGQGAYEQYF,TGTGCCAGCAGCTTATATGGACAGGGGGCTTACGAGCAGTACTTC,TRBJ2-7,.,TRBV7-9,TRBD1
CASSPLPGTGENTIYF,TGTGCCAGCAGCCCGCTACCCGGGACAGGGGAAAACACCATATATTTT,TRBJ1-3,.,TRBV7-6,TRBD1
CAISESLRTPNTEAFF,TGTGCCATCAGTGAGTCCTTAAGGACACCGAACACTGAAGCTTTCTTT,TRBJ1-1,.,TRBV10-3,.
CALGASGARETQYF,TGCGCCTTGGGGGCTAGCGGTGCGAGGGAGACCCAGTACTTC,TRBJ2-5,.,TRBV29-1,.
CASRHNRDRGVEVGTEAFF,TGTGCCAGCAGACACAACCGGGACAGGGGGGTCGAAGTAGGGACTGAAGCTTTCTTT,TRBJ1-1,.,TRBV2,TRBD1
CASSLVRGENTEAFF,TGTGCCAGCAGCTTAGTTCGGGGTGAGAACACTGAAGCTTTCTTT,TRBJ1-1,.,TRBV7-9,.
CAWSVHSNQPQHF,TGTGCCTGGAGTGTACACAGCAATCAGCCCCAGCATTTT,TRBJ1-5,.,TRBV30,.
CASSVEQGGTNEKLFF,TGTGCCAGCAGCGTAGAACAGGGCGGGACTAATGAAAAACTGTTTTTT,TRBJ1-4,once,TRBV9,.
CASSLGGGNEAHNEQFF,TGTGCCAGCAGCTTGGGGGGCGGGAACGAAGCACACAATGAGCAGTTCTTC,TRBJ2-1,.,TRBV5-4,.
CASSDGTGEGEQYF,TGTGCCAGCTCCGACGGGACAGGGGAAGGCGAGCAGTACTTC,TRBJ2-7,.,TRBV7-6,TRBD1
CASRSDRGGSPLHF,TGTGCCAGCAGATCGGACAGGGGTGGCTCACCCCTCCACTTT,TRBJ1-6,few,TRBV27,TRBD1
CASRPGTVDEKLFF,TGTGCCAGCAGACCCGGGACAGTTGATGAAAAACTGTTTTTT,TRBJ1-4,.,TRBV5-6,TRBD1
CASSPSHWTGSNSPLHF,TGTGCCAGCTCACCAAGCCATTGGACAGGGAGTAATTCACCCCTCCACTTT,TRBJ1-6,.,TRBV18,TRBD1
CASSSYRDRPSAGEKLFF,TGTGCCAGCAGCTCGTACCGGGACAGGCCCTCGGCCGGTGAAAAACTGTTTTTT,TRBJ1-4,.,TRBV7-2,TRBD1
CASSQDPSPTGGNTEAFF,TGTGCCAGCAGCCAAGATCCCTCCCCGACAGGGGGCAACACTGAAGCTTTCTTT,TRBJ1-1,once,TRBV3-1/TRBV3-2,TRBD1
CASSEVTGVSYNSPLHF,TGTGCCAGCAGTGAGGTCACAGGGGTCTCCTATAATTCACCCCTCCACTTT,TRBJ1-6,.,TRBV6-1,TRBD1
CASSLSGQGPNEQYF,TGTGCCAGCAGTTTATCGGGACAGGGACCGAACGAGCAGTACTTC,TRBJ2-7,once,TRBV28,TRBD1
CASSVGIPGTGVSSPLHF,TGTGCCAGCAGCGTTGGAATACCCGGGACAGGGGTGTCCTCACCCCTCCACTTT,TRBJ1-6,.,TRBV9,TRBD1
CASSQDAQGQPQHF,TGTGCCAGCAGCCAAGACGCGCAGGGCCAGCCCCAGCATTTT,TRBJ1-5,once,TRBV4-2,.
CASSFGAGVGYEQYF,TGTGCCAGCAGCTTTGGAGCGGGAGTTGGGTACGAGCAGTACTTC,TRBJ2-7,.,TRBV7-8,TRBD2
CATQARTGDNEQFF,TGTGCTACCCAAGCCCGGACAGGAGACAATGAGCAGTTCTTC,TRBJ2-1,once,TRBV11-1,TRBD1
CASSYGTPSSYNEQFF,TGTGCCAGCAGTTACGGGACTCCGAGCTCCTACAATGAGCAGTTCTTC,TRBJ2-1,once,TRBV6-5,.
CASSHTPLGPYEQYF,TGTGCCAGCAGTCACACACCGCTGGGGCCCTACGAGCAGTACTTC,TRBJ2-7,.,TRBV3-1/TRBV3-2,.
CASSPATTAYEQYF,TGTGCCAGCTCACCAGCTACGACAGCATACGAGCAGTACTTC,TRBJ2-7,.,TRBV18,.
CASSEYRGPDTQYF,TGTGCCAGCAGTGAATATCGCGGCCCAGATACGCAGTATTTT,TRBJ2-3,.,TRBV6-1,.
CASSRTYSSGNTIYF,TGTGCCAGCAGCCGAACTTATAGCTCTGGAAACACCATATATTTT,TRBJ1-3,.,TRBV11-2,.
CASSPLRGVQETQYF,TGTGCCAGCTCACCACTCAGGGGAGTCCAAGAGACCCAGTACTTC,TRBJ2-5,.,TRBV18,.
CASSPHQVTGELFF,TGTGCCAGCAGCCCTCACCAGGTCACCGGGGAGCTGTTTTTT,TRBJ2-2,.,TRBV28,.
CASSLGQGEKLFF,TGTGCCAGCTCCCTGGGACAGGGGGAAAAACTGTTTTTT,TRBJ1-4,.,TRBV7-3,TRBD1
CASSTRTGMIAEAFF,TGTGCCAGCAGCACTAGGACAGGGATGATCGCTGAAGCTTTCTTT,TRBJ1-1,.,TRBV5-6,TRBD1
CASSFTGSRTDTQYF,TGTGCCAGCAGTTTTACAGGCTCCCGCACAGATACGCAGTATTTT,TRBJ2-3,.,TRBV7-7,.
CASSLRAEVSVYEQYF,TGTGCCAGCAGCCTACGGGCGGAGGTCTCCGTGTACGAGCAGTACTTC,TRBJ2-7,.,TRBV9,.
CASSYLGTGGPRETQYF,TGCGCCAGCAGCTATCTAGGGACAGGTGGACCTCGGGAGACCCAGTACTTC,TRBJ2-5,once,TRBV5-1,TRBD1
CASSFGSSGGTDTQYF,TGTGCCAGCAGCTTCGGTTCTAGCGGGGGCACAGATACGCAGTATTTT,TRBJ2-3,few,TRBV7-2,TRBD2
CASSLTGVVNTEAFF,TGTGCCAGCAGTCTCACAGGGGTCGTGAACACTGAAGCTTTCTTT,TRBJ1-1,.,TRBV6-5,TRBD1
CASSANGGTEAFF,TGTGCCAGCAGTGCGAATGGGGGGACTGAAGCTTTCTTT,TRBJ1-1,.,TRBV27,.
CASSFGLENYNEQFF,TGTGCCAGCAGCTTTGGACTAGAAAACTACAATGAGCAGTTCTTC,TRBJ2-1,once,TRBV9,TRBD2
CAISPRDSEAFF,TGTGCCATCAGTCCTCGGGACAGTGAAGCTTTCTTT,TRBJ1-1,.,TRBV10-3,TRBD1
CASSLRDSGNTIYF,TGTGCCAGCAGCCTTCGGGACAGTGGAAACACCATATATTTT,TRBJ1-3,.,TRBV9,TRBD1
CASSPGDYEQYF,TGTGCCAGCAGTCCAGGGGACTACGAGCAGTACTTC,TRBJ2-7,.,TRBV6-5,.
CASSRTGPNTGELFF,TGTGCCAGCAGCAGGACAGGCCCGAACACCGGGGAGCTGTTTTTT,TRBJ2-2,.,TRBV13,TRBD1
CASQEAGTPNYGYTF,TGTGCCAGCCAGGAGGCCGGGACACCGAACTATGGCTACACCTTC,TRBJ1-2,few,TRBV19,.
CASSLRDRGGGEKLFF,TGTGCCAGCAGCCTCCGGGACAGGGGAGGTGGTGAAAAACTGTTTTTT,TRBJ1-4,few,TRBV7-2,TRBD1
CASSLVTAANTEAFF,TGTGCCAGCAGCTTGGTAACGGCGGCGAACACTGAAGCTTTCTTT,TRBJ1-1,.,TRBV5-4,.